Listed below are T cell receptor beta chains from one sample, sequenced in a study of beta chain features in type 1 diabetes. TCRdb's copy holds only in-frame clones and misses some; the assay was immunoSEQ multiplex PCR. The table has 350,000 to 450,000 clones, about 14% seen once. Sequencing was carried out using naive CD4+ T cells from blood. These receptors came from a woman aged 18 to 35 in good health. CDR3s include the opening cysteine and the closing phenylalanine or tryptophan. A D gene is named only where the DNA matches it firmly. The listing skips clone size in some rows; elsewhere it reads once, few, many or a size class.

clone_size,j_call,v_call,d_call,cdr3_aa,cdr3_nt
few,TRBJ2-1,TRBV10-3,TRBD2,CAISETSGSNEQFF,TGTGCCATCAGTGAGACTAGCGGGAGTAATGAGCAGTTCTTC
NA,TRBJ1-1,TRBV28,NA,CASSLSHPMAFF,TGTGCCAGCAGTTTATCACATCCGATGGCTTTCTTT
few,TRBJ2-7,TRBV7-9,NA,CASSLARGEQYF,TGTGCCAGCAGCTTAGCGCGGGGCGAGCAGTACTTC
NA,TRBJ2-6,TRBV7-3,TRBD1,CASSRDSSGANVLTF,TGTGCCAGCAGCCGGGACAGCTCTGGGGCCAACGTCCTGACTTTC
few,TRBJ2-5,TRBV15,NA,CATSRDPAAETQYF,TGTGCCACCAGCAGAGACCCGGCGGCTGAGACCCAGTACTTC
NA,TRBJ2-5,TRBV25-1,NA,CASSESLGKRTQYF,TGTGCCAGCAGTGAATCCTTGGGCAAACGAACCCAGTACTTC
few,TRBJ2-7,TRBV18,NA,CASSPNGGREQYF,TGTGCCAGCTCTCCGAACGGAGGACGCGAGCAGTACTTC
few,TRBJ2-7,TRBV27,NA,CASSPYGEHEQYF,TGTGCCAGCAGCCCTTACGGGGAGCACGAGCAGTACTTC
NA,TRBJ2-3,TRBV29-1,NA,CSVDNGSPDTQYF,TGCAGCGTTGATAACGGGTCTCCAGATACGCAGTATTTT
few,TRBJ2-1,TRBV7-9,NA,CASRRPWTGADNEQFF,TGTGCCAGCAGACGCCCTTGGACGGGAGCAGACAATGAGCAGTTCTTC
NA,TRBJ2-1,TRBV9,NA,CASSALSNEQFF,TGTGCCAGCAGCGCGCTGAGCAATGAGCAGTTCTTC
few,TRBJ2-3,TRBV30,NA,CAWDPGVDTQYF,TGTGCCTGGGACCCCGGGGTAGATACGCAGTATTTT
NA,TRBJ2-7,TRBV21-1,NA,CASSRATSPHEQYF,TGTGCCAGCAGCAGGGCGACTAGCCCCCACGAGCAGTACTTC
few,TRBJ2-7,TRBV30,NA,CAWSPGGGYEQYF,TGTGCCTGGAGTCCCGGGGGTGGCTACGAGCAGTACTTC
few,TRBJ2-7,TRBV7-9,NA,CASSLDGQRTEQYF,TGTGCCAGCAGCTTAGACGGTCAGCGGACCGAGCAGTACTTC
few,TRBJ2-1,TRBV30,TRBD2,CAWSVGTSYNEQFF,TGTGCCTGGAGTGTGGGGACTAGCTACAATGAGCAGTTCTTC